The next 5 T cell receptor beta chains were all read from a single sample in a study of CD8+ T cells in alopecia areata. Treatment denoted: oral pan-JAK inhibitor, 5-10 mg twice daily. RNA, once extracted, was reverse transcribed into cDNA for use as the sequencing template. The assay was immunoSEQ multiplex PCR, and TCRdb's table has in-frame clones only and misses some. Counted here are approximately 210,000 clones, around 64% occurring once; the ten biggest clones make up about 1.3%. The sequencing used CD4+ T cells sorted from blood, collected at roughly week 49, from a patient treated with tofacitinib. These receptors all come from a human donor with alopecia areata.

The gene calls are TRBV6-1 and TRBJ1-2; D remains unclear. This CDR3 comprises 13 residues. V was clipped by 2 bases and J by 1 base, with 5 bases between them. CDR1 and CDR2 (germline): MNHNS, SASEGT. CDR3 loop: CASSEQDNYGYTF. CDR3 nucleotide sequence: TGTGCCAGCAGTGAACAGGATAACTATGGCTACACCTTC.

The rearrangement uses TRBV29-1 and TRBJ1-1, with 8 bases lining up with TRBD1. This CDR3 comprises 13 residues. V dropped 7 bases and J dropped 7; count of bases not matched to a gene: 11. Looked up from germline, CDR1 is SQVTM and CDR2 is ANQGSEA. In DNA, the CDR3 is TGCAGCGCCGCTTCGGACAGGGCGGATGAAGCTTTCTTT. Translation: CSAASDRADEAFF.

The CDR3 coding sequence is TGTGCCAGCTCACCCACGAGGGGTGGGGCCAACGTCCTGACTTTC. It encodes CASSPTRGGANVLTF. The gene calls are TRBV18 and TRBJ2-6; D may correspond to TRBD1 or TRBD2 (5 bases each). CDR3 length: 15 amino acids. With 3 bases removed from V and 3 bases from J, the gap between germline ends came to 9 bases. CDR1 is KGHSH and CDR2 is LQKENI in the germline V gene.

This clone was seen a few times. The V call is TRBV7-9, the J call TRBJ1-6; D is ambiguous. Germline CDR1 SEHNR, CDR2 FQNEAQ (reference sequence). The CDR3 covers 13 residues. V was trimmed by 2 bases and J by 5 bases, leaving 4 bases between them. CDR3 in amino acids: CASSLRHNSPLHF. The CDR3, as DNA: TGTGCCAGCAGCTTACGCCATAATTCACCCCTCCACTTT. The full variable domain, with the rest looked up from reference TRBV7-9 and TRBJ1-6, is DTGVSQNPRHKITKRGQNVTFRCDPISEHNRLYWYRQTLGQGPEFLTYFQNEAQLEKSRLLSDRFSAERPKGSFSTLEIQRTEQGDSAMYLCASSLRHNSPLHFGNGTRLTVT.

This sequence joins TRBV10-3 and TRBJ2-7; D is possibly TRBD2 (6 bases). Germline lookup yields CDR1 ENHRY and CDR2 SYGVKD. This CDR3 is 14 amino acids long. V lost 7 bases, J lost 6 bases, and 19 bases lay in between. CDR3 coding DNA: TGTGCCATCACACGGTTTGGGGGAGCGGGCGAGCAGTACTTC. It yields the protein CAITRFGGAGEQYF.